The following is a TCR beta chain sequence with its context. Its antigen is unidentified. This sample was taken from a study of STAT5B mutations in CD4+ large granular lymphocyte leukemia. Study-level background: Among healthy donors, a particular HLA allele went with more CDR3 'QG' motifs.

The assay was run at survey level. The authors' processing: Productive clonotypes were detectable down to 2.59 x 10-5 frequency. Using immunoSEQ multiplex PCR, the repertoire was profiled, and TCRdb retains in-frame clones only, with some absent. Clone size and V and J calls were adopted from that table, with D and trimming inferred from the DNA. The table records over 35,000 clones, approximately 84% of them present only once. Notes on the study in general: TRBV06-family usage was enriched in top patient clones (8/27) versus controls (2/35).

Per germline, CDR1 SGDLS and CDR2 YYNGEE. V was clipped by 3 bases and J by 0 bases; unmatched bases: 10. CDR3 length: 20 residues. This receptor was identified in a human donor in good health. The rearrangement links TRBV9 to TRBJ2-2, with TRBD2 identical over 14 bases. The sequencing sample was made of CD4+ T cells from blood buffy coats. CDR3 amino acids: CASSDTTGLAGVPNTGELFF. As DNA, the CDR3 is TGTGCCAGCAGCGATACGACGGGACTAGCGGGAGTCCCGAACACCGGGGAGCTGTTTTTT.